The clone carrying this T cell receptor beta chain was seen more than once but under ten times. Per the original methods: Amplification of reference gene primers provided the estimated nucleated cell counts. Assay: immunoSEQ multiplex PCR; the TCRdb copy retains only in-frame clones and omits some. Clonal size and the V and J genes are those of that table, whereas D and trimming came from the DNA. The data show 350,000 or so clones, nearly 90% seen once. This record comes from a study of blood T cell repertoires in COVID-19. At the level of the study: Sites across the United States, Italy and Spain contributed samples from acute and convalescent COVID-19.

V trimming: 5 bases; J trimming: 2 bases; junction bases outside the gene matches: 4. Germline V gene lookup returns CDR1 SGHVS and CDR2 FNYEAQ. The CDR3 length is 16 residues. This TCR was sampled from a young man with active or convalescent COVID-19. Sequences were obtained from peripheral blood. The V call is TRBV7-6, the J call TRBJ2-7; the match to TRBD2 covers 15 bases. The DNA for the CDR3 is TGTGCCAGCAGCCCGGGACTAGCGGGGGGCACCTACGAGCAGTACTTC. Amino acids: CASSPGLAGGTYEQYF. Drawing the rest from reference TRBV7-6 and TRBJ2-7, the complete variable domain is GAGVSQSPRYKVTKRGQDVALRCDPISGHVSLYWYRQALGQGPEFLTYFNYEAQQDKSGLPNDRFSAERPEGSISTLTIQRTEQRDSAMYRCASSPGLAGGTYEQYFGPGTRLTVT.